The source of this T cell receptor beta chain is a study of identical twins. In this sample, this clonotype turned up a few times. Germline V gives CDR1 MGHDK, CDR2 SYGVNS. The CDR3 runs to 16 residues. With 6 bases removed from V and 2 bases from J, the gap between germline ends came to 19 bases. MiXCR, run by TCRdb on the 5' RACE reads, gives a single entry per CDR3 protein. The top ten hold 6% to 9% of the sample, which has roughly 350,000 distinct CDR3 sequences, approximately 13% seen once. The sample also formed part of further work on yellow fever vaccine responses in identical twins.

The source material was CD8+ T cells sorted from blood. This receptor was identified in a woman between 18 and 29 years old in good health. This chain connects TRBV25-1 to TRBJ1-2, with unresolved D. The CDR3: CASSPDPQDTNYGYTF. The DNA for the CDR3 is TGTGCCAGCAGCCCCGACCCCCAGGATACGAACTATGGCTACACCTTC.